Described below is a single T cell receptor (beta chain) sequence and its context. Its specificity is unknown. The data are from a study of shared clonotypes between healthy human individuals. Study-level points and caveats: Several donors showed sharing of about 5.5% of naive CD4 clonotypes.

Measured with immunoSEQ multiplex PCR; TCRdb has only the in-frame clones, and not every one. The sample has about 2.3 million clones, more than 80% seen once. This CDR3 spans 19 amino acids. The specimen sequenced was naive CD4+ T cells from PBMCs. Regarding subset: CD45RA+ positively selected. The TCR comes from a man younger than 35 in good health. Some clones in this sample may be carry-over from other donors' samples. This rearrangement joins TRBV21-1 to TRBJ2-2; the DNA was not used to check the table's D call, TRBD2. TRBV21-1 is a pseudogene locus. This CDR3 is CASSKVSLADPTNTGELFF. The DNA for the CDR3 is TGTGCCAGCAGCAAAGTGTCGCTAGCGGACCCAACGAACACCGGGGAGCTGTTTTTT.